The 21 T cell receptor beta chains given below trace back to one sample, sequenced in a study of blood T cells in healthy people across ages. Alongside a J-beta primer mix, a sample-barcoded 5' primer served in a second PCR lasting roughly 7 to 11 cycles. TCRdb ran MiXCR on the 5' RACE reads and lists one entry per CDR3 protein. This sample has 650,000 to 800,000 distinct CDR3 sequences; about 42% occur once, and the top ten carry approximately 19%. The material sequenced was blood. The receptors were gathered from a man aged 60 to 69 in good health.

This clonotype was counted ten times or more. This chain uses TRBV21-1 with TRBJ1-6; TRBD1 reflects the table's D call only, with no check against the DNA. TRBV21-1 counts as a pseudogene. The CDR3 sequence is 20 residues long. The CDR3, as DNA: TGTGCCAGCAGCAAAGTCCCATACAGGGGCTTAAGCTCCTATAATTCACCCCTCCACTTT. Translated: CASSKVPYRGLSSYNSPLHF.

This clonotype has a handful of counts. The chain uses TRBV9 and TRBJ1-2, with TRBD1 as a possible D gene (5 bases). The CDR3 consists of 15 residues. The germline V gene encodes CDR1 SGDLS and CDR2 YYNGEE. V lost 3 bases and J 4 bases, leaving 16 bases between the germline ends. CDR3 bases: TGTGCCAGCAGCGATGCGAAGGCTGGGGGCTATGGCTACACCTTC. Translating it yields CASSDAKAGGYGYTF.

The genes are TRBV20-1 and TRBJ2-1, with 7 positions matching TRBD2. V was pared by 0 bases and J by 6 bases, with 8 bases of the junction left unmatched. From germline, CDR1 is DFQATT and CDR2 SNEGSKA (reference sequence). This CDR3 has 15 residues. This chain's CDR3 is CSARDDGSGFNEQFF. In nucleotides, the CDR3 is TGCAGTGCTAGAGATGACGGTAGCGGGTTCAATGAGCAGTTCTTC.

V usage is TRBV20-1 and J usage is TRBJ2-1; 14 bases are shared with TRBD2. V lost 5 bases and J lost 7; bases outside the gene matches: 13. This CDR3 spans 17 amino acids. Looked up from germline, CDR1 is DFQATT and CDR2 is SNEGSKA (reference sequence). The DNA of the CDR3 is TGCAGTGCTGGGGAATTGCGGACTAGCGGGGGGTTGAATGAGCAGTTCTTC. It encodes CSAGELRTSGGLNEQFF.

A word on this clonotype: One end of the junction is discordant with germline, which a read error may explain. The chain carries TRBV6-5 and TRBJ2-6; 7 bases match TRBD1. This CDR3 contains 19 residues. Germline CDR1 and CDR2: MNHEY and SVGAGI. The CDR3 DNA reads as TGTGCCAACAGTTACCAGCAAGGGGGCCTAATCTCTGGGGCCAACGTCCTGACTTTC. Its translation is CANSYQQGGLISGANVLTF.

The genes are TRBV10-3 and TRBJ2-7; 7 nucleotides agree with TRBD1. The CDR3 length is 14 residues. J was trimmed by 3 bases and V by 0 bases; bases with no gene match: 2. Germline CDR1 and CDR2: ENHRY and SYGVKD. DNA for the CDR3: TGTGCCATCAGTGAGTCGGCAGGGGGCTACGAGCAGTACTTC. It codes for CAISESAGGYEQYF.

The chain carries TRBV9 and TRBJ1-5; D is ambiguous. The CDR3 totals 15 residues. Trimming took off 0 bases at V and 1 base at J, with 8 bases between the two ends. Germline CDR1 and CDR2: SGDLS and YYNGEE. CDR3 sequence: CASSVESASNQPQHF. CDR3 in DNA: TGTGCCAGCAGCGTAGAGTCGGCCAGCAATCAGCCCCAGCATTTT.

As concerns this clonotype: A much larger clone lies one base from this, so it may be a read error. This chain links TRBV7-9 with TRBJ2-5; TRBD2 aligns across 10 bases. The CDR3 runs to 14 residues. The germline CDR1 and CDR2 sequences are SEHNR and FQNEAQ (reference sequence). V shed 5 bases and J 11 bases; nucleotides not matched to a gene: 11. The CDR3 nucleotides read TGTGCCAGCAGCCGAGCGGGGGGGCCCAATGAGCAGTACTTC. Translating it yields CASSRAGGPNEQYF.

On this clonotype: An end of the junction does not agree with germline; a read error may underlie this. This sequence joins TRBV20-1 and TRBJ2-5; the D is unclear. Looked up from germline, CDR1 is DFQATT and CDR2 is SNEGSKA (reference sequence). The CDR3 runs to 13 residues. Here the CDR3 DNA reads TGTAGTGCTGGGCAATCGCAGCAAGAGACCCAGTACTTC. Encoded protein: CSAGQSQQETQYF.

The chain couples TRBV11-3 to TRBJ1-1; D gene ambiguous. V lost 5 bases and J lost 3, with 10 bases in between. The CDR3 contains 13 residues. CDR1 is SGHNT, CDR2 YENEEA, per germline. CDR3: CASSPYSDTEAFF. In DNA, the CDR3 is TGTGCCAGCAGCCCCTATTCGGACACTGAAGCTTTCTTT.

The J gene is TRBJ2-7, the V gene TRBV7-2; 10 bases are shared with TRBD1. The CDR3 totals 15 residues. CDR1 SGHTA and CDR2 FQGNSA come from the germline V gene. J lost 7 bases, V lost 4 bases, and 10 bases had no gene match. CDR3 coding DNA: TGTGCCAGCAGCTCCGGGACAGGGGTTGGTGGTGAGCAGTACTTC. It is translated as CASSSGTGVGGEQYF.

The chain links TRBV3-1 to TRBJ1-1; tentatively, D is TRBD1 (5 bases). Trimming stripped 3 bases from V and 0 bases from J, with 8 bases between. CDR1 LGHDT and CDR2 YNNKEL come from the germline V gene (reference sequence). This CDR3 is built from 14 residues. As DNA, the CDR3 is TGTGCCAGCAGCCACCAACAGGTGAACACTGAAGCTTTCTTT. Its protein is CASSHQQVNTEAFF.

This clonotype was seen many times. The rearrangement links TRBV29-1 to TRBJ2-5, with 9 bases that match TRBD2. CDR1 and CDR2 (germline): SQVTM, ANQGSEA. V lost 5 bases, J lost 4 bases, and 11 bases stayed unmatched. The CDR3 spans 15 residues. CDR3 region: CSVRPRLAGRETQYF. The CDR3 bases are TGCAGCGTTAGGCCGCGGCTAGCGGGGAGAGAGACCCAGTACTTC.

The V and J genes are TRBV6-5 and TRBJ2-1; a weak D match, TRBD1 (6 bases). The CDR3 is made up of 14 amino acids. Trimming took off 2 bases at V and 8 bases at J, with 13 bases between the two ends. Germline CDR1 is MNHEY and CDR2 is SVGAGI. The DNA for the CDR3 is TGTGCCAGCAGTTACGCGGTACAGGGATATGAGCAGTTCTTC. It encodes CASSYAVQGYEQFF.

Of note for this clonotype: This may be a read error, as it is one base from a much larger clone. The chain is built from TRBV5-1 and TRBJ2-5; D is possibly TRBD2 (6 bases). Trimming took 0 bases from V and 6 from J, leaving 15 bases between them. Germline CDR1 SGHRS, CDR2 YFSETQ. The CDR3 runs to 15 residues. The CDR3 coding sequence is TGCGCCAGCAGCTTGGGGGACTTGCCGAAAAAGACCCAGTACTTC. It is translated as CASSLGDLPKKTQYF.

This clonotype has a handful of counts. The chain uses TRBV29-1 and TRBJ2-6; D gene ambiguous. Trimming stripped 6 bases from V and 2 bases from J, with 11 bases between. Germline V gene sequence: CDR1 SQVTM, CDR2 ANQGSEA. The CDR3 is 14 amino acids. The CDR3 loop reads CSVRTGAGANVLTF. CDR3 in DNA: TGCAGCGTCAGGACCGGCGCTGGGGCCAACGTCCTGACTTTC.

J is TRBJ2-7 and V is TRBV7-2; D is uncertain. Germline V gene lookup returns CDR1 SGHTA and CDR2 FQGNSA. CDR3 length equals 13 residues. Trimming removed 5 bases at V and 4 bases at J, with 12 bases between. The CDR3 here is CASSPNPKYEQYF. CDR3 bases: TGTGCCAGCAGCCCCAACCCCAAGTACGAGCAGTACTTC.

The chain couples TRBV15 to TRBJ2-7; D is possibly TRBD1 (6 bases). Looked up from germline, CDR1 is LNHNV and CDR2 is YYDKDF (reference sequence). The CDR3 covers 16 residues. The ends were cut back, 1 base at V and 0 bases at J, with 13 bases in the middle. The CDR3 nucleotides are TGTGCCACCAGCAGAGGACAACAGGGTCACTCCTACGAGCAGTACTTC. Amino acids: CATSRGQQGHSYEQYF.

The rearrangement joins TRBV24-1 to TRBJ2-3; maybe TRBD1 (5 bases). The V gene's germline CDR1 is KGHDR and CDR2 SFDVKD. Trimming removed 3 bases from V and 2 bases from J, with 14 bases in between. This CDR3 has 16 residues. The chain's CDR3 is CATSDAGQGPTDTQYF. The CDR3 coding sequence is TGTGCCACCAGTGATGCAGGGCAGGGTCCCACAGATACGCAGTATTTT.

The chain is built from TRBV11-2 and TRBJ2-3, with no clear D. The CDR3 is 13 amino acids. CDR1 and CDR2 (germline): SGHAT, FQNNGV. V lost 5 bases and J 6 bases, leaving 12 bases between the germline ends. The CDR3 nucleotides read TGTGCCAGCAGCACCCGTTCCCTGGATACGCAGTATTTT. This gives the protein CASSTRSLDTQYF. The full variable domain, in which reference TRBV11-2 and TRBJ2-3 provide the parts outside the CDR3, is EAGVAQSPRYKIIEKRQSVAFWCNPISGHATLYWYQQILGQGPKLLIQFQNNGVVDDSQLPKDRFSAERLKGVDSTLKIQPAKLEDSAVYLCASSTRSLDTQYFGPGTRLTVL.

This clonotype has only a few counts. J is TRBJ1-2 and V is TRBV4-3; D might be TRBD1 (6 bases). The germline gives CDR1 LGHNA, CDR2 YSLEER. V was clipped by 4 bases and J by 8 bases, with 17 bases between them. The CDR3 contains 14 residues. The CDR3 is CASSLSSGAGGYTF. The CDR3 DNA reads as TGCGCCAGCAGCCTGAGCTCAGGGGCGGGGGGCTACACCTTC.